This T cell receptor (beta chain) was recovered during a study of CD8+ T cells in alopecia areata. Peripheral blood samples and lesional scalp punch biopsies were obtained from alopecia areata patients. PBMCs were stained for CD3, CD4 and CD8, and CD4+ and CD8+ T cells were sorted. Regarding the study as a whole: Relative to mice, TCR sharing across patients was less clear, a difference possibly HLA-related. Normal skin's resident alphabeta T cells are sequenced alongside lesional scalp T cells.

A word on this clone: Its specificity is not known.

The CDR3 covers 15 residues. V was pared by 7 bases and J by 4 bases, with 19 bases between. Germline assignment: CDR1 MNHNY and CDR2 SVGAGI (reference sequence). RNA extraction and reverse transcription yielded cDNA as sequencing template. TCRdb's copy holds only in-frame clones and misses some; the assay was immunoSEQ multiplex PCR. The repertoire holds about 110,000 clones, under 60% seen once, with roughly 25% in the top ten. The rearrangement links TRBV6-6 to TRBJ1-1; tentative D call: TRBD1 (6 bases). What was sequenced was NKG2D-low CD8+ T cells sorted from blood. This TCR derives from a human donor with alopecia areata. The CDR3: CASMDNWTVGTEAFF. For the CDR3, the DNA is TGTGCCAGCATGGACAATTGGACAGTGGGCACTGAAGCTTTCTTT.